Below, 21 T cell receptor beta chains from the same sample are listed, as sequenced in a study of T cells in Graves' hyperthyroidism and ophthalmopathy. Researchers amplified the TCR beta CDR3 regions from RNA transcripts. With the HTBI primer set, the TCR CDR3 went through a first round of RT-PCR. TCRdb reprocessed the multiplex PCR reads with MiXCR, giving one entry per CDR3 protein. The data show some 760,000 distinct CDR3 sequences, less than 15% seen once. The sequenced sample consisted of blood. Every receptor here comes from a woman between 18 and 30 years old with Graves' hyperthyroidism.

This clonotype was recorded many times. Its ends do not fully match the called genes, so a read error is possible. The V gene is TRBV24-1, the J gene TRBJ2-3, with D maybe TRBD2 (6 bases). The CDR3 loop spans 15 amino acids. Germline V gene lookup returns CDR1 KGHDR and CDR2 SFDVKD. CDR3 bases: TGTGCCACCAGTGATCCGACTAGTGTGTCAGATACGCAGTATTTC. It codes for CATSDPTSVSDTQYF.

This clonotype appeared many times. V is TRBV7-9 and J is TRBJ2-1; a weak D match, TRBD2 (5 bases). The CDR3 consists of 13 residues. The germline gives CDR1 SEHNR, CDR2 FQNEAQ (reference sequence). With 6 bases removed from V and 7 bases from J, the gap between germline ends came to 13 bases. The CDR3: CASRSRGFNEQFF. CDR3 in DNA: TGTGCCAGCAGGTCTCGGGGTTTTAATGAGCAGTTCTTC.

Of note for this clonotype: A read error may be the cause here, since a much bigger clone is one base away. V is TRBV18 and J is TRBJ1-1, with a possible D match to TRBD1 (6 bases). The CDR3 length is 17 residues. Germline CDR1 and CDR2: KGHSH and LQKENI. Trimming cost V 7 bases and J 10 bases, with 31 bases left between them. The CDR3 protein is CASYETPPVAGAGGAFF. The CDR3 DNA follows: TGTGCCAGCTACGAAACACCCCCCGTGGCAGGGGCCGGGGGAGCTTTCTTT.

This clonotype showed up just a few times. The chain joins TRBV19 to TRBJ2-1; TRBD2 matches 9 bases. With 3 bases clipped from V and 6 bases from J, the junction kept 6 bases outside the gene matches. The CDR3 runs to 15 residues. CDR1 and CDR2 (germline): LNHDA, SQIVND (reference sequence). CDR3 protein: CASSILGLASNEQFF. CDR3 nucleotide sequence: TGTGCCAGTAGTATTTTGGGACTAGCATCCAATGAGCAGTTCTTC.

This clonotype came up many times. The CDR3 loop reads CASMGQLYEQYF. CDR3 coding DNA: TGTGCCAGCATGGGACAGCTATACGAGCAGTACTTC. The gene calls are TRBV6-2 or TRBV6-3 and TRBJ2-7, with 7 bases that match TRBD1. Germline lookup yields CDR1 MNHEY and CDR2 SVGEGT. The CDR3 sequence is 12 residues long. The V segment lost 7 bases and the J segment 4 bases; nucleotides outside the gene matches: 4.

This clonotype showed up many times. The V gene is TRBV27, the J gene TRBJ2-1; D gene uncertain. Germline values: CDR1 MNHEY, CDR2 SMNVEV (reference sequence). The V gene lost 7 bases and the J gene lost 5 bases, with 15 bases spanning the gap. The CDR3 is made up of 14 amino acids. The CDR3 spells CASKFLEGNNEQFF. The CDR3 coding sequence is TGTGCCAGCAAGTTTTTGGAAGGAAACAATGAGCAGTTCTTC.

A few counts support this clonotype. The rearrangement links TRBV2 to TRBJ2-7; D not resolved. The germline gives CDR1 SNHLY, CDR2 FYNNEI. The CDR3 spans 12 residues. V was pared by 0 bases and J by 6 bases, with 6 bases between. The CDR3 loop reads CASSEATPEQYF. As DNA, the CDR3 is TGTGCCAGCAGTGAAGCTACCCCCGAGCAGTACTTC.

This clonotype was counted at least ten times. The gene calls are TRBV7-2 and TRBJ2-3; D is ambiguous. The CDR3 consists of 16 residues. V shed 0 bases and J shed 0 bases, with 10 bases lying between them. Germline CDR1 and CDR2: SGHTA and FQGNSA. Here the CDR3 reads CASSLAGSFSTDTQYF. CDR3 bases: TGTGCCAGCAGCTTAGCGGGCAGCTTTAGCACAGATACGCAGTATTTT.

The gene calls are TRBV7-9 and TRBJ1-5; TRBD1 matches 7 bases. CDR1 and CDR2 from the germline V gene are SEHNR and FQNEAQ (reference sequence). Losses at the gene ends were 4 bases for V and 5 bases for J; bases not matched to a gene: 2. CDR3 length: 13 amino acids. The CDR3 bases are TGTGCCAGCAGCTCAACAGGGGATCAGCCCCAGCATTTT. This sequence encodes CASSSTGDQPQHF.

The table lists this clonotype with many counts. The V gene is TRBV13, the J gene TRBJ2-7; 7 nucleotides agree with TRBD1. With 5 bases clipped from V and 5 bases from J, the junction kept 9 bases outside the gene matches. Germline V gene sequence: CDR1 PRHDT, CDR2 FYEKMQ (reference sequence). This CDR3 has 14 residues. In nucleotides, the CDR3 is TGTGCCAGCAGCGTCGAAAGGGGGCCCCACGAGCAGTACTTC. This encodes CASSVERGPHEQYF.

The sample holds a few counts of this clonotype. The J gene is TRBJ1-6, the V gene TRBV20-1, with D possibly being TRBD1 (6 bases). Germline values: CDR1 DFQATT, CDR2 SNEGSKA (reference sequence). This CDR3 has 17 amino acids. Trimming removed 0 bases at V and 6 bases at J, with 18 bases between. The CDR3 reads CSARDRTNRVFNSPLHF. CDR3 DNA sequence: TGCAGTGCTAGAGACCGGACGAACAGGGTCTTTAATTCACCCCTCCACTTT.

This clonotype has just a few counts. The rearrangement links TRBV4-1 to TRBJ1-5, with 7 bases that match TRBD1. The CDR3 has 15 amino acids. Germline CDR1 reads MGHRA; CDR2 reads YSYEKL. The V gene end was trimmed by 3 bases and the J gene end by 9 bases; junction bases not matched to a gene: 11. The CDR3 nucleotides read TGCGCCAGCAGCCAGGATGACAGGGTTGGAGGGCCCCAGCATTTT. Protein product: CASSQDDRVGGPQHF.

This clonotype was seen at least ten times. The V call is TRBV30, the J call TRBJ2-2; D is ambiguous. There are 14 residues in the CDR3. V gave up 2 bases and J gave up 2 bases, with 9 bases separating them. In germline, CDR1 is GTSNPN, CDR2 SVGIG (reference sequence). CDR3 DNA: TGTGCCTGGAGTCAGCAGGCTAACACCGGGGAGCTGTTTTTT. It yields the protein CAWSQQANTGELFF.

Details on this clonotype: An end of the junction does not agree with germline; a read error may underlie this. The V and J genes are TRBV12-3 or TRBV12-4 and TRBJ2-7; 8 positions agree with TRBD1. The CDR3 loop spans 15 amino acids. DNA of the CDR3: TGTGCCGGCAGTACGGACAGGGAGTTAGTTTACGAGCAGTACTTC. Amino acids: CAGSTDRELVYEQYF.

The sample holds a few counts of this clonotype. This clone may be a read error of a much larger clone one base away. CDR3 DNA: TGTGCCCGGGGGGGTTCCTCCTACAATGAGCAGTTCTTC. Protein product: CARGGSSYNEQFF. V and J are TRBV30 and TRBJ2-1, with 8 bases that match TRBD2. Trimming removed 8 bases from V and 0 bases from J; junction bases left unmatched: 3. Per germline, CDR1 GTSNPN and CDR2 SVGIG (reference sequence). The CDR3 extends over 13 amino acids. Based on the CDR3 plus reference TRBV30 and TRBJ2-1, the full variable domain is SQTIHQWPATLVQPVGSPLSLECTVEGTSNPNLYWYRQAAGRGLQLLFYSVGIGQISSEVPQNLSASRPQDRQFILSSKKLLLSDSGFYLCARGGSSYNEQFFGPGTRLTVL.

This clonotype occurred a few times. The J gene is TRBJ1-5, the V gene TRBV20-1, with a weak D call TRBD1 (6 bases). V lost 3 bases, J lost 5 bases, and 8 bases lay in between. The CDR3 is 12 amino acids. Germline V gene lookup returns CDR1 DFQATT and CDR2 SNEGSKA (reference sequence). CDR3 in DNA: TGCAGTGCTAGGAGGGGGGATCAGCCCCAGCATTTT. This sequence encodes CSARRGDQPQHF.

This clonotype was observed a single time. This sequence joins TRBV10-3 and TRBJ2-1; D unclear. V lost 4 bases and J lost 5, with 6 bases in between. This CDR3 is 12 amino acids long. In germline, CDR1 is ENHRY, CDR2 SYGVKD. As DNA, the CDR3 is TGTGCCATCAGTGTGTCGGACAATGAGCAGTTCTTC. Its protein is CAISVSDNEQFF.

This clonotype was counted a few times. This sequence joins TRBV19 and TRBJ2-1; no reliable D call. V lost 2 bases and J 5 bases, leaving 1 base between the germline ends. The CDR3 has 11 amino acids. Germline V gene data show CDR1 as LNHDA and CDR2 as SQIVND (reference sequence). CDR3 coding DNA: TGTGCCAGTAGTATACACAATGAGCAGTTCTTC. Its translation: CASSIHNEQFF.

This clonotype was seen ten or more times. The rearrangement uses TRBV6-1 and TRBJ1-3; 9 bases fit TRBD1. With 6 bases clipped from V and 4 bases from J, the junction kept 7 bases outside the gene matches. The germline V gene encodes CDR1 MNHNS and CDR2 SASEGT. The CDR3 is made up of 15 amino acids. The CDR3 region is CASRTGQGRGNTIYF. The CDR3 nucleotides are TGTGCCAGCAGGACCGGACAGGGGAGAGGAAACACCATATATTTT.

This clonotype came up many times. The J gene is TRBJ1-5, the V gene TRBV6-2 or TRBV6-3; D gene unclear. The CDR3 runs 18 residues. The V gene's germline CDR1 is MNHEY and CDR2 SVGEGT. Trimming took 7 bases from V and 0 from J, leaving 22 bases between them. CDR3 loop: CASTGPKTGGYSNQPQHF. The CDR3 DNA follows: TGTGCCAGCACTGGTCCCAAAACCGGCGGTTATAGCAATCAGCCCCAGCATTTT.

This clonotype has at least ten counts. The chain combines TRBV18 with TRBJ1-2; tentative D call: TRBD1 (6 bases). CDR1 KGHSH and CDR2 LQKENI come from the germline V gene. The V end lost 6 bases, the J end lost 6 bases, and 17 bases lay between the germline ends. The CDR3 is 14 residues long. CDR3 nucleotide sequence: TGTGCCAGCTCCCCGACAAGGGGGGTAGATGGCTACACCTTC. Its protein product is CASSPTRGVDGYTF. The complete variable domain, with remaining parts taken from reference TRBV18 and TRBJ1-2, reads NAGVMQNPRHLVRRRGQEARLRCSPMKGHSHVYWYRQLPEEGLKFMVYLQKENIIDESGMPKERFSAEFPKEGPSILRIQQVVRGDSAAYFCASSPTRGVDGYTFGSGTRLTVV.